Each of the 5 T cell receptor beta chains below was sequenced from the same sample in a study of blood T cell repertoires in COVID-19. Clones were sequenced by immunoSEQ multiplex PCR, and TCRdb holds only the in-frame ones, with some missing. The sample carries about 50,000 clones, roughly nine tenths recorded once. The sample was peripheral blood. The receptors shown here come from a human donor with active COVID-19. The donor label of this sample is uncertain.

The chain joins TRBV6-6 to TRBJ1-2, with D hard to call. This CDR3 contains 16 residues. Trimming removed 0 bases from V and 0 bases from J, with 11 bases in between. CDR1 MNHNY and CDR2 SVGAGI come from the germline V gene (reference sequence). The CDR3 region has the DNA TGTGCCAGCAGTTACTCAGAGGAGTTCTCTAACTATGGCTACACCTTC. Translation gives CASSYSEEFSNYGYTF.

The rearrangement uses TRBV12-3 or TRBV12-4 and TRBJ1-2, with no clear D. The CDR3 runs to 12 residues. V was trimmed by 6 bases and J by 5 bases, leaving 10 bases between them. CDR3 residues: CASSPKLYGYTF. In nucleotides, the CDR3 is TGTGCCAGCAGCCCTAAGTTATATGGCTACACCTTC.

The V gene is TRBV4-3, the J gene TRBJ2-1, with 8 bases lining up with TRBD1. Germline assignment: CDR1 LGHNA and CDR2 YSLEER. The CDR3 is 14 amino acids. The V and J ends lost 4 bases and 4 bases, in that order; junction bases with no gene match: 3. The DNA for the CDR3 is TGCGCCAGCAGCCGGGACAGGACTTACAATGAGCAGTTCTTC. It yields the protein CASSRDRTYNEQFF.

The V call is TRBV6-2 or TRBV6-3, the J call TRBJ1-1; TRBD1 aligns across 7 bases. Losses at the gene ends were 0 bases for V and 4 bases for J; bases not matched to a gene: 5. The CDR3 totals 15 residues. Germline CDR1 MNHEY, CDR2 SVGEGT. Here the CDR3 DNA reads TGTGCCAGCAGTTACTCTAGGGGGCGCGGCACTGAAGCTTTCTTT. Translated: CASSYSRGRGTEAFF.

The chain carries TRBV27 and TRBJ2-7, with 12 bases fitting TRBD1. The CDR3 consists of 14 residues. Germline V lookup: CDR1 MNHEY, CDR2 SMNVEV (reference sequence). The V and J ends lost 6 bases and 9 bases, in that order; junction bases with no gene match: 9. The CDR3 DNA reads TGTGCCAGCAGGCGGACCGGGACAGGGGGCGGGCAGTACTTC. It codes for CASRRTGTGGGQYF.